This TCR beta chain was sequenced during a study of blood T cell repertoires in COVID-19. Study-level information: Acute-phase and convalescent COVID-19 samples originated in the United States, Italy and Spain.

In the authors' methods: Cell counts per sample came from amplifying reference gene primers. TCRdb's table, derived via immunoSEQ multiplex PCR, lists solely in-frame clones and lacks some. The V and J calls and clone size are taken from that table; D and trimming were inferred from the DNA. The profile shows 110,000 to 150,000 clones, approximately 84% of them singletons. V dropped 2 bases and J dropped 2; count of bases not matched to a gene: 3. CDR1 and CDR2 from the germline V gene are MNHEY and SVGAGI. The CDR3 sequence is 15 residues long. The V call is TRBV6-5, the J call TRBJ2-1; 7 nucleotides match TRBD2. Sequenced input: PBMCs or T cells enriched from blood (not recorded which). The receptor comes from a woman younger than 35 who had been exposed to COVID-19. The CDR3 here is CASSYVSGAYNEQFF. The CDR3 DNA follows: TGTGCCAGCAGTTACGTAAGCGGGGCCTACAATGAGCAGTTCTTC.